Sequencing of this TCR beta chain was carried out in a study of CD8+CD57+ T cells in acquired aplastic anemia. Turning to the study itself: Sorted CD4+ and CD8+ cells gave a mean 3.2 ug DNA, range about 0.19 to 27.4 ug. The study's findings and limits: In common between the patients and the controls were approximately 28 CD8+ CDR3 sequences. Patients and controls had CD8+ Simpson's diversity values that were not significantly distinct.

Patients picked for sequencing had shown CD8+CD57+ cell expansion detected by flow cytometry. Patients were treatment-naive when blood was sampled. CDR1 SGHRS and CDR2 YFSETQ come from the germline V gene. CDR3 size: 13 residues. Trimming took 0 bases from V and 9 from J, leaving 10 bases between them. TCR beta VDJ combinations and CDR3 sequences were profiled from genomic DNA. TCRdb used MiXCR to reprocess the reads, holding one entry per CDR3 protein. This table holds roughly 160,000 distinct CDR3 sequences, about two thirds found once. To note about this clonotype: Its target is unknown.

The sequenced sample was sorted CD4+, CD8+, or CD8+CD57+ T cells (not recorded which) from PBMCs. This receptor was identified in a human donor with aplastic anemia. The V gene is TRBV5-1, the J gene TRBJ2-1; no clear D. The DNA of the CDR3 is TGCGCCAGCAGCTTGGACTATTTGGCTGAGCAGTTCTTC. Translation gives CASSLDYLAEQFF.